The rows below give T cell receptor beta chains drawn from one sample of a study of blood T cell repertoires in COVID-19. TCRdb keeps only in-frame clones here, not all; method: immunoSEQ multiplex PCR. In the table there are fewer than 250,000 clones, just over 85% of which are singletons. Sequencing used peripheral blood. Receptor source: a man aged 50-60 years with COVID-19, enrolled during active disease. Both conserved end residues are part of each CDR3. The D gene is left open where the match is weak. A clone size is listed for some rows: how often the clone was seen (once, few, many), or a class if it is expanded.

V gene,J gene,D gene,clone size,CDR3 DNA,CDR3 protein
TRBV4-3,TRBJ1-3,TRBD1,medium-sized,TGCGCCAGCAGCCAAGGAGTAGGGACGGGACAGACCCTGCTCTCTGGAAACACCATATATTTT,CASSQGVGTGQTLLSGNTIYF
TRBV27,TRBJ2-7,TRBD1,.,TGTGCCAGCAGTTACGACAGGGGGCCTTACGAGCAGTACTTC,CASSYDRGPYEQYF
TRBV2,TRBJ2-3,.,.,TGTGCCAGCAGGTCGGACAGAACAGATACGCAGTATTTT,CASRSDRTDTQYF
TRBV3-1/TRBV3-2,TRBJ1-6,TRBD1,.,TGTGCCAGCAGCCAAGAGCACCGGGACAGGGGGTATTCACCCCTCCACTTT,CASSQEHRDRGYSPLHF
TRBV11-3,TRBJ2-1,TRBD2,.,TGTGCCAGCAGCTTGGATAGCGGGAGAAATTGGGGTGAGCAGTTCTTC,CASSLDSGRNWGEQFF
TRBV12-3/TRBV12-4,TRBJ2-1,.,.,TGTGCCAGCAGTTTAAAACTAGTCAATGAGCAGTTCTTC,CASSLKLVNEQFF
TRBV4-2,TRBJ2-7,TRBD1,once,TGTGCCAGCAGCCAAGGGACAGGAACCTACGAGCAGTACTTC,CASSQGTGTYEQYF
TRBV6-5,TRBJ2-7,.,.,TGTGCCAGTGGTCCTGGGGCGGGGAAAAGCTACGAGCAGTACTTC,CASGPGAGKSYEQYF
TRBV4-2,TRBJ2-7,.,.,TGTGCCAGCAGCCAAGGGCGGCAGGGGTACGAGCAGTACTTC,CASSQGRQGYEQYF
TRBV6-5,TRBJ2-7,TRBD2,once,TGTGCCAGCAGTAACCTCGTGCTAGCGGGAAACGAGCAGTACTTC,CASSNLVLAGNEQYF
TRBV4-3,TRBJ2-5,.,.,TGCGCCAGCAGCCCGACATTTCCTGCCGAGACCCAGTACTTC,CASSPTFPAETQYF
TRBV11-2,TRBJ2-1,TRBD2,.,TGTGCCAGCAGCTGGGCAGGACTAGCGGGACTGAATGAGCAGTTCTTC,CASSWAGLAGLNEQFF
TRBV19,TRBJ2-1,TRBD2,.,TGTGCCAGTAGTATTTTCGGCGGGAGTTGGCGTAATGAGCAGTTCTTC,CASSIFGGSWRNEQFF
TRBV9,TRBJ2-1,TRBD2,.,TGTGCCAGCAGCGCGTTGACTAGCGGAAAATACAATGAGCAGTTCTTC,CASSALTSGKYNEQFF
TRBV5-1,TRBJ1-5,TRBD1,.,TGCGCCAGCAGCATCGGGACAGGGGGCCAGCCCCAGCATTTT,CASSIGTGGQPQHF
TRBV9,TRBJ2-7,.,few,TGTGCCAGCAGCGTAGGGGACTCTTTAAGTTGGGAGCAGTACTTC,CASSVGDSLSWEQYF
TRBV15,TRBJ2-7,.,once,TGTGCCACCAGCAGAGGTGGGGGCCCGGGGAGTGAGCAGTACTTC,CATSRGGGPGSEQYF
TRBV29-1,TRBJ2-7,.,.,TGCAGCGGGACAGTATCCTACGAGCAGTACTTC,CSGTVSYEQYF
TRBV9,TRBJ2-1,TRBD2,once,TGTGCCAGCGCCAAAAGCGGGAGCTCCTACAATGAGCAGTTCTTC,CASAKSGSSYNEQFF
TRBV28,TRBJ2-3,TRBD2,.,TGTGCCAGCAGTTTGATCAGCGGGGGCACAGATACGCAGTATTTT,CASSLISGGTDTQYF
TRBV30,TRBJ2-5,.,.,TGTGCCTGGAGGGCCGGGGGACAAGAGACCCAGTACTTC,CAWRAGGQETQYF
TRBV30,TRBJ2-3,.,.,TGTGCCTGCCCTGGGGCGGCCGCTTCGGATACGCAGTATTTT,CACPGAAASDTQYF
TRBV30,TRBJ1-2,.,few,TGTGCCTGGAGTGTTTCGACAGACAACTATGGCTACACCTTC,CAWSVSTDNYGYTF
TRBV7-3,TRBJ2-5,TRBD2,.,TGTGCCAGCAGCTTAGGGACTAGCGGGCAAGAGACCCAGTACTTC,CASSLGTSGQETQYF
TRBV6-5,TRBJ1-6,.,.,TGTGCCAGCCACTGGGGGGGTCAGAATAATTCACCCCTCCACTTT,CASHWGGQNNSPLHF
TRBV19,TRBJ1-4,.,.,TGTGCCAGTAGTATCTTCAGGACTAATGAAAAACTGTTTTTT,CASSIFRTNEKLFF
TRBV28,TRBJ1-3,TRBD1,once,TGTGCCAGCAGTAGGGACAGGGTTGTAAACACCATATATTTT,CASSRDRVVNTIYF
TRBV29-1,TRBJ2-1,.,.,TGCAGCGTTGAGGAAGACGGGCGGGTATACAATGAGCAGTTCTTC,CSVEEDGRVYNEQFF
TRBV20-1,TRBJ2-7,TRBD1,.,TGCAGTGCTAGTGACAGGGGAAACGAGCAGTACTTC,CSASDRGNEQYF
TRBV29-1,TRBJ2-1,TRBD2,few,TGCAGCGTTGGGACTAGCGCCGGGAATGAGCAGTTCTTC,CSVGTSAGNEQFF
TRBV29-1,TRBJ2-4,.,once,TGCAGCGTTGCGGGCAGCCCGGGGGGCAACATTCAGTACTTC,CSVAGSPGGNIQYF
TRBV5-1,TRBJ2-7,TRBD1,.,TGCGCCAGCAGCCTCCAACAGGGGGCGGTCTACGAGCAGTACTTC,CASSLQQGAVYEQYF
TRBV14,TRBJ2-5,.,.,TGTGCCAGCAGCCAGGGAGGACCCGGACGGCCGCTACAAGAGACCCAGTACTTC,CASSQGGPGRPLQETQYF
TRBV10-2,TRBJ2-7,TRBD2,.,TGCGCCAGCAGTGTTCCAGGGGGACTAGCGGGCTTC,CASSVPGGLAGF
TRBV18,TRBJ2-5,TRBD2,.,TGTGCCAGCTCACGAGGGACGGGGGGACAAGAGACCCAGTACTTC,CASSRGTGGQETQYF
TRBV28,TRBJ2-2,TRBD2,.,TGTGCCAGCAGTTTGGGGGGGTCGAGCACCGGGGAGCTGTTTTTT,CASSLGGSSTGELFF
TRBV5-1,TRBJ1-2,TRBD1,.,TGCGCCAGCAGCTTGGATTTGGGGACAGGGTCGAACGGCTACACCTTC,CASSLDLGTGSNGYTF
TRBV5-4,TRBJ1-4,.,once,TGTGCCAGCAGCCTTAAAGACAGGCCGAATGAAAAACTGTTTTTT,CASSLKDRPNEKLFF
TRBV27,TRBJ2-2,TRBD2,.,TGTGCCAGCAGTCGACTAGCGGATAACACCGGGGAGCTGTTTTTT,CASSRLADNTGELFF
TRBV27,TRBJ1-5,TRBD1,.,TGTGCCAGCAGTTTATCGGGGACAGGGTCGAGTCAGCCCCAGCATTTT,CASSLSGTGSSQPQHF
TRBV4-2,TRBJ2-7,.,few,TGTGCCAGCAGCCAAGAGTTGACAGGCCCCTACGAGCAGTACTTC,CASSQELTGPYEQYF
TRBV7-9,TRBJ1-2,.,once,TGTGCCAGCAGCTTAGGAGGGTTCGGCGGGGGAGGTGGCTACACCTTC,CASSLGGFGGGGGYTF
TRBV19,TRBJ2-7,TRBD1,.,TGTGCCAGTAGTATAGGTCTGGGACAGGACTACGAGCAGTACTTC,CASSIGLGQDYEQYF
TRBV10-3,TRBJ2-3,TRBD2,.,TGTGCCGTCCAACCGGGACTAGCGGAGAGCACAGATACGCAGTATTTT,CAVQPGLAESTDTQYF
TRBV6-6,TRBJ2-1,TRBD2,.,TGTGCCAGCAGTTACGCACCTAGCGGGGACAATGAGCAGTTCTTC,CASSYAPSGDNEQFF
TRBV2,TRBJ2-3,TRBD2,.,TGTGCCAGCAGGGCCCGGGGGGGCACAGATACGCAGTATTTT,CASRARGGTDTQYF